What follows describes a single T cell receptor beta chain. The clone's antigen remains unknown. No base-level quality is on record; no much larger clone is a single base apart. The sample belongs to a study of T cell responses to AZD1222 COVID-19 vaccine (dated by TCRdb to about 2021). At the level of the whole study: AZD1222 recipients given second doses at about 4 weeks or at about 12 weeks were pooled, since spike-specific TCR depth and breadth were not found to differ between the two schedules. Trial participants were enrolled into age subgroups of 18-55, 56-69 and 70-plus years, which contained 148, 28 and 57 TCR-sequenced participants, respectively. A total of 240 or so trial participants underwent TCR sequencing, of whom under 220 had received two doses of AZD1222 and around 26 had received two doses of the MenACWY control vaccine.

The CDR3 regions of human TCRbeta chains were subjected to immunosequencing. The original methods were these. Repertoire TCRs were checked for matches against a reference library of SARS-CoV-2-specific TCRs that had been generated using the MIRA antigen-specificity platform. Breadth was defined as the fraction of unique TCRs that were SARS-CoV-2-associated. Depth was defined as the fraction of total T cells that were SARS-CoV-2-associated. Using the MIRA data, each spike-specific TCR was mapped to the spike region that the TCR reacts to and placed in a CD4 or CD8 class. Log10-transformed breadth and depth values were compared by one-way ANOVA with Sidak's multiple comparisons tests. TCRdb re-hosts the immuneACCESS table, in-frame sequences only. Its copies lack some clones; in the studies checked, an unresolved V gene accounts for under half of them, and the cause for the rest is not known. The DNA was the basis for D and trimming; V, J and clone size are from that table. A total of about 78,000 clones appear in this sample, 75% to 90% of them only once. The ten largest clones take up 24% of the sample.

This sample's time point label indicates: baseline before first vaccination. Vaccinee samples were obtained from the UK trials COV001 and COV002, which included a single-blind randomized controlled phase 2/3 trial of AZD1222 (ChAdOx1 nCoV-19) in healthy adults. Trial participant PBMC samples were collected at day 0 and day 28 after the second dose for TCRbeta chain sequencing. CDR3 length: 14 amino acids, cysteine to phenylalanine. Only CDR3 DNA is held: 42 bases, read in frame from base 1. V is cut by 5 bases and J by 8 bases, and the space between the germline ends is 18 bases. The germline V gene supplies CDR1 ENHRY and CDR2 SYGVKD. What the authors observed across the whole study: The 56-69-year group was small, and its depth increase did not reach significance, likely because of low power. No day 14 peak-response samples were available, so repertoires were characterized only after the peak T cell response. The vaccine-associated CD4 TCRs covered the entire spike protein, and the dominant responses fell in regions 160-218 and 743-854. Participants were mostly white British and included more females than males, and it was suggested by the authors that clonal diversity may have been underestimated. Reportedly, close to half of the unique spike-specific TCRs recognized epitopes lying outside the regions that are mutated in the B.1.351 and B.1.1.7 variants. A significant rise in spike-specific TCR breadth and depth was observed after two AZD1222 doses relative to day 0 and relative to MenACWY recipients. Conclusions about previously exposed vaccinees were limited because only six or seven AZD1222 recipients were SARS-CoV-2 seropositive at baseline.

This TCR was recovered from an adult in good health. This sample comprised peripheral blood, obtained on day 0 of AZD1222 vaccination. The V gene is TRBV10-3 and the J gene is TRBJ1-2, with a tentative D gene TRBD1 over 6 matching bases. The sequence in DNA is TGTGCCATCAGTTCGACCCAGGGGACTGGGGGCTACACCTTC. This gives the protein CAISSTQGTGGYTF.